This T cell receptor beta chain originates from a study of blood T cell repertoires in COVID-19. About the study: The samples span acute and convalescent COVID-19 from the United States, Italy and Spain.

Per the original data handling: Counts of nucleated cells, estimated from reference gene primer amplification, were obtained. The protocol was immunoSEQ multiplex PCR, while the TCRdb copy is restricted to in-frame clones and leaves out a portion. From that table come the V and J calls and clone size; the DNA was used to work out D and trimming. Of a few hundred thousand clones in the sample, approximately 89% were seen once. V trimming: 6 bases; J trimming: 6 bases; junction bases outside the gene matches: 9. CDR3 length: 14 amino acids. Germline CDR1 is MNHEY and CDR2 is SVGAGI. Individuals drawn from 20 to 30 US areas were about 18 to 95 years old. The study assigned cohorts using participant-reported clinical history.

Sequenced input: PBMCs or T cells enriched from blood (not recorded which). The clonotype originates from a man under 40 who had recovered from COVID-19. V usage is TRBV6-5 and J usage is TRBJ2-3; 7 bases line up with TRBD1. CDR3 region: CASRDRETSDTQYF. The CDR3 nucleotides read TGTGCCAGCAGAGACAGGGAAACGAGCGATACGCAGTATTTT.